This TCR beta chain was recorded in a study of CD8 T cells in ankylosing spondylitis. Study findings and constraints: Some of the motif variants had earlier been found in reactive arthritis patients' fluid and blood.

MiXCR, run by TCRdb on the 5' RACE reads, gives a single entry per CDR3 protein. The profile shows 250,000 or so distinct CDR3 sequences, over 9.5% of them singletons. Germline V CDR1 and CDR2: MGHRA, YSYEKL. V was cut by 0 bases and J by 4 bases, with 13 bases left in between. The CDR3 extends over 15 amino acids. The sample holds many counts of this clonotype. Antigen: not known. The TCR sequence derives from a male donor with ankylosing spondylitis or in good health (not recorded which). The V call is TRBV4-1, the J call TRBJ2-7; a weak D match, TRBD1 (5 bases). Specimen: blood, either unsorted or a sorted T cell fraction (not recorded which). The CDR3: CASSQDPDTYYEQYF. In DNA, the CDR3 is TGCGCCAGCAGCCAAGACCCGGACACCTATTACGAGCAGTACTTC.